The entry below gives a single TCR beta chain sequence along with its context. This record comes from a study of blood T cell repertoires in COVID-19. At the level of the study: COVID-19 samples collected from the United States, Italy and Spain covered acute and convalescent phases. Sample material is recorded as cDNA or gDNA derived from T cells, B-cell-depleted T cells, or PBMCs.

With V trimmed by 0 bases and J by 6 bases, 3 bases remained unmatched. The CDR3 sequence is 15 residues long. CDR1 is MDHEN, CDR2 SYDVKM, per germline. Per the authors' pipeline: Reference gene primer amplification gave nucleated cell count estimates. The assay was immunoSEQ multiplex PCR, and TCRdb's table has in-frame clones only and misses some. V, J and clone size derive from that table, while D and trimming were established from the DNA sequence. The sample holds about 200,000 clones, over 60% seen once. The TCR was taken from a woman aged 70-85 years with acute or convalescent COVID-19. The J gene is TRBJ2-7, the V gene TRBV28; TRBD2 matches at 12 bases. Sequencing used peripheral blood. The CDR3 DNA is TGTGCCAGCAGTTTATGGACTAGCGGGAGCCTCGAGCAGTACTTC. It is translated as CASSLWTSGSLEQYF.